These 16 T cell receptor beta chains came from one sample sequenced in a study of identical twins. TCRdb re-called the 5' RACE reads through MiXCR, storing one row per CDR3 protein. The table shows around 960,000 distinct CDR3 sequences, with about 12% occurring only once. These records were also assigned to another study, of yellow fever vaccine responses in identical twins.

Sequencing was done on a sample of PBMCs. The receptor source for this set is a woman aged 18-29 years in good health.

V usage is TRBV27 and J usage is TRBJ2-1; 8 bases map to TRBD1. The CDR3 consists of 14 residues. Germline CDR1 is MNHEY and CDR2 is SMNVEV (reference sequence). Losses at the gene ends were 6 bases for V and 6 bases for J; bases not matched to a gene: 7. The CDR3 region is CASSSLTGVNEQFF. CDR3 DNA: TGTGCCAGCAGCTCTTTGACAGGGGTCAATGAGCAGTTCTTC.

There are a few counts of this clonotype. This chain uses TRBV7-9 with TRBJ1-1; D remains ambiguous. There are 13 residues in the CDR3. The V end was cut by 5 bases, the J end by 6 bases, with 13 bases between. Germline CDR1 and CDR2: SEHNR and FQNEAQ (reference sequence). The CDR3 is CASSVTREAEAFF. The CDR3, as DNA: TGTGCCAGCAGCGTGACGAGGGAAGCTGAAGCTTTCTTT.

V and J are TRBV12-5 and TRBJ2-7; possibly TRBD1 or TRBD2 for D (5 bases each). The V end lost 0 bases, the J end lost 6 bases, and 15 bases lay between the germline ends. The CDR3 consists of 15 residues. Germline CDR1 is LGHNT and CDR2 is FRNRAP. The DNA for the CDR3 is TGTGCTAGTGGTTTGGTACGAGGGCAGGGCTCCGAGCAGTACTTC. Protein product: CASGLVRGQGSEQYF.

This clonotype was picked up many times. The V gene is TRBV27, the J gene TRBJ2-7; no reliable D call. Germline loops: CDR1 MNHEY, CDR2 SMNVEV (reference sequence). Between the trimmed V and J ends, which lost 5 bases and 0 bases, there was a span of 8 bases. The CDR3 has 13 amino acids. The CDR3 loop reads CASSPRSSYEQYF. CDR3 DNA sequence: TGTGCCAGCAGTCCCCGGAGCTCCTACGAGCAGTACTTC.

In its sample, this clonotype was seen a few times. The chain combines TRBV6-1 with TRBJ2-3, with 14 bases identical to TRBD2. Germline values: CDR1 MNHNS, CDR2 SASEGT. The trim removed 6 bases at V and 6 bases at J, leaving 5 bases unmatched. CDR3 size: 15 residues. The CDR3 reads CASRSRTSGRDTQYF. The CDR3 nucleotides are TGTGCCAGCAGGTCCCGGACTAGCGGGAGGGATACGCAGTATTTT.

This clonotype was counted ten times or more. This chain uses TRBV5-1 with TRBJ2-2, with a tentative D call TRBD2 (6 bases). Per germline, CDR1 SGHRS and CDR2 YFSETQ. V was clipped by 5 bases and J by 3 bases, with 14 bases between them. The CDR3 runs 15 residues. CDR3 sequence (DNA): TGCGCCAGCAGGCGGACGCGGGACTACACCGGGGAGCTGTTTTTT. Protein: CASRRTRDYTGELFF.

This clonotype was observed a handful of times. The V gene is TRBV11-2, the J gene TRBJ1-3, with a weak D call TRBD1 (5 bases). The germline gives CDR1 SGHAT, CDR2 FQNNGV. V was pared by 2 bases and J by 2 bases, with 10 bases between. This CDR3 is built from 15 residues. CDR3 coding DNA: TGTGCCAGCAGCTTATCTGCAGGGACTGGAAACACCATATATTTT. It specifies CASSLSAGTGNTIYF.

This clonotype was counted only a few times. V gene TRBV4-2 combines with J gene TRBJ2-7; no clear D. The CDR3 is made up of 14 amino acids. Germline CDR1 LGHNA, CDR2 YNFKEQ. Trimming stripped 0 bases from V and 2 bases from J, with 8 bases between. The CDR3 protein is CASSQDAAPYEQYF. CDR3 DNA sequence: TGTGCCAGCAGCCAAGATGCGGCCCCCTACGAGCAGTACTTC.

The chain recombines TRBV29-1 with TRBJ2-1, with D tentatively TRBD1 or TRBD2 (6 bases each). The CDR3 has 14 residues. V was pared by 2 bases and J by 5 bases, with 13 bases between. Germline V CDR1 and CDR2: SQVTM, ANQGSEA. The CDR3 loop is CSVERGALNNEQFF. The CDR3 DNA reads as TGCAGCGTTGAAAGGGGGGCGCTGAACAATGAGCAGTTCTTC.

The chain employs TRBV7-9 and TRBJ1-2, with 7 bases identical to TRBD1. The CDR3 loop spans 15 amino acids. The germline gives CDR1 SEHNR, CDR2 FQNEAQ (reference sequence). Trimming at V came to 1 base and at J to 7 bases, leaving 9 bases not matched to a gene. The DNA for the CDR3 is TGTGCCAGCAGCTTAGTCGGCGGACAGGCTTTTGGCTACACCTTC. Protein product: CASSLVGGQAFGYTF.

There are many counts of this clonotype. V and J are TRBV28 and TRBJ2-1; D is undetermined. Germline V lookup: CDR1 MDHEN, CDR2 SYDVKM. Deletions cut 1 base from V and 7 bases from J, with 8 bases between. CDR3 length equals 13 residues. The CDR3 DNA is TGTGCCAGCAGTTTATCACCAACTAATGAGCAGTTCTTC. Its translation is CASSLSPTNEQFF.

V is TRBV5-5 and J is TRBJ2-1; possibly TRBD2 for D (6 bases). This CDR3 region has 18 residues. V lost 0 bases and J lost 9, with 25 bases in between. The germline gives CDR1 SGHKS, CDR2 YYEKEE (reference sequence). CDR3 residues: CASSLGRNLEWGLGEQFF. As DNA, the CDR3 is TGTGCCAGCAGCTTGGGGAGGAATCTGGAATGGGGACTTGGTGAGCAGTTCTTC.

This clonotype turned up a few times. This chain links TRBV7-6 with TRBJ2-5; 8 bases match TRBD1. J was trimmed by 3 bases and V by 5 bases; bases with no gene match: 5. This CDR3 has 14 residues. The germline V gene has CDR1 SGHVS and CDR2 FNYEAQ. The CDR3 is CASSPDRAEETQYF. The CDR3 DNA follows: TGTGCCAGCAGCCCGGACAGGGCGGAAGAGACCCAGTACTTC.

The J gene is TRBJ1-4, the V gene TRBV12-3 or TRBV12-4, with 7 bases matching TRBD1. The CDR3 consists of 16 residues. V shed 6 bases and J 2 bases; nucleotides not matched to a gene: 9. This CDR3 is CASRPPQGLTNEKLFF. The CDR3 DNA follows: TGTGCCAGCAGGCCCCCACAGGGGCTGACTAATGAAAAACTGTTTTTT.

The CDR3 coding sequence is TGTGCCAGCAGTTTTTCCCCAGTGGGCGGGGAGCTGTTTTTT. Translating gives CASSFSPVGGELFF. The chain combines TRBV28 with TRBJ2-2, with D hard to call. Germline CDR1 is MDHEN and CDR2 is SYDVKM. V was clipped by 3 bases and J by 7 bases, with 12 bases between them. This CDR3 has 14 amino acids. The variable domain in full, completed from reference TRBV28 and TRBJ2-2, reads DVKVTQSSRYLVKRTGEKVFLECVQDMDHENMFWYRQDPGLGLRLIYFSYDVKMKEKGDIPEGYSVSREKKERFSLILESASTNQTSMYLCASSFSPVGGELFFGEGSRLTVL.

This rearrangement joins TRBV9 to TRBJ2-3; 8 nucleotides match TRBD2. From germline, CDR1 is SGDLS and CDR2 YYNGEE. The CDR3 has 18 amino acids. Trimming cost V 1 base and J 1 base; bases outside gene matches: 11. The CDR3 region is CASSVSTSGGWGTDTQYF. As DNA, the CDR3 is TGTGCCAGCAGCGTATCTACTAGCGGAGGGTGGGGCACAGATACGCAGTATTTT.